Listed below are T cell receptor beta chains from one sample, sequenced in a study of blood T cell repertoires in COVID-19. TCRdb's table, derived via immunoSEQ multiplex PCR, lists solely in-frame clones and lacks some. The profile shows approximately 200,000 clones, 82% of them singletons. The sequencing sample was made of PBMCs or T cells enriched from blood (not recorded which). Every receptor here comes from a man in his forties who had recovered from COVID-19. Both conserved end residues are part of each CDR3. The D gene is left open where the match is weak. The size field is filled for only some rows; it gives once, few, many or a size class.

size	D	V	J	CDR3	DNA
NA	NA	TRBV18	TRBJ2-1	CASSPQGQGYNEQFF	TGTGCCAGCTCACCACAGGGGCAAGGCTACAATGAGCAGTTCTTC
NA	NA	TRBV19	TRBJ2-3	CASSIVGAALLTDTQYF	TGTGCCAGTAGTATAGTGGGAGCGGCACTTTTGACAGATACGCAGTATTTT
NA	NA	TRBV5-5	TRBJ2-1	CASRLPDSNEQFF	TGTGCCAGCAGACTACCGGACAGCAATGAGCAGTTCTTC
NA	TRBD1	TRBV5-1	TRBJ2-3	CASSLGQGPDTQYF	TGCGCCAGCAGCCTAGGACAGGGCCCAGATACGCAGTATTTT
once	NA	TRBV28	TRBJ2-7	CASSWSGQVLEQYF	TGTGCCAGCAGCTGGTCTGGGCAGGTTTTAGAGCAGTACTTC
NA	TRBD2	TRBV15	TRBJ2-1	CATSSGAGGAYNEQFF	TGTGCCACCAGCTCGGGAGCGGGAGGGGCCTACAATGAGCAGTTCTTC
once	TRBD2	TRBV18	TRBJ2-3	CASSHRSGRLTDTQYF	TGTGCCAGCTCACACCGAAGCGGGAGGCTTACAGATACGCAGTATTTT
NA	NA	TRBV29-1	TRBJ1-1	CSVVRVEAFF	TGCAGCGTTGTTAGAGTTGAAGCTTTCTTT
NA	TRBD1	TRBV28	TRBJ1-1	CASSPGQGSTEAFF	TGTGCCAGCAGTCCAGGACAGGGAAGCACTGAAGCTTTCTTT
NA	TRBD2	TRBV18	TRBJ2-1	CASSPSWTGGLADEQFF	TGTGCCAGCTCACCCTCCTGGACGGGAGGGCTGGCCGATGAGCAGTTCTTC
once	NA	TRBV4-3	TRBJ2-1	CASSQETGARYNEQFF	TGCGCCAGCAGCCAAGAAACGGGAGCGAGGTACAATGAGCAGTTCTTC
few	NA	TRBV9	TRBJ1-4	CASSPTVTHEKLFF	TGTGCCAGCAGCCCAACGGTTACTCATGAAAAACTGTTTTTT
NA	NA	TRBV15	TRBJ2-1	CATSRDLGEVRNEQFF	TGTGCCACCAGCAGAGATCTGGGGGAGGTTCGTAATGAGCAGTTCTTC
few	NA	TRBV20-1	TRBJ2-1	CSAQTVNEQFF	TGCAGTGCTCAAACAGTCAATGAGCAGTTCTTC
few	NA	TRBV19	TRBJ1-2	CASTEQGNYGYTF	TGTGCCAGTACCGAACAGGGCAACTATGGCTACACCTTC
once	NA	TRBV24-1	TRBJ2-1	CATSDPPGGSYNEQFF	TGTGCCACCAGTGATCCGCCCGGGGGCTCCTACAATGAGCAGTTCTTC
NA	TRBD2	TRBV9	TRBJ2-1	CASSPGTSKVAEQFF	TGTGCCAGCAGCCCCGGGACTAGCAAGGTCGCTGAGCAGTTCTTC
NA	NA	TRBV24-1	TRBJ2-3	CATSDVRDTQYF	TGTGCCACCAGTGATGTGAGGGATACGCAGTATTTT
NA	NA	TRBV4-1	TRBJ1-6	CASSQDTRRPLHF	TGCGCCAGCAGCCAAGACACGCGTCGGCCCCTCCACTTT
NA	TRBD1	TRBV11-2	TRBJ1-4	CASSPGQGAREKLFF	TGTGCCAGCAGCCCGGGGCAGGGGGCTCGAGAAAAACTGTTTTTT
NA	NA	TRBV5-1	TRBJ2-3	CASSLGQNTDTQYF	TGCGCCAGCAGCTTGGGACAGAACACAGATACGCAGTATTTT
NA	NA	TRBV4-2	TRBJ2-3	CASSQVGAESTDTQYF	TGTGCCAGCAGCCAAGTTGGAGCGGAAAGCACAGATACGCAGTATTTT
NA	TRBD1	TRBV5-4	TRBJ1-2	CASSLSRGGQGGGYTF	TGTGCCAGCAGCTTGAGTCGAGGGGGACAGGGGGGTGGCTACACCTTC
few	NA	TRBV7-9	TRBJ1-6	CASSSPGVRSPLHF	TGTGCCAGCAGCTCCCCCGGGGTCCGGTCACCCCTCCACTTT
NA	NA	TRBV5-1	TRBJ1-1	CASTLDPSGEAFF	TGCGCCAGCACCCTGGACCCTAGCGGTGAAGCTTTCTTT
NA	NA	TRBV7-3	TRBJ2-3	CASSLEATDTQYF	TGTGCCAGCAGCCTGGAGGCCACAGATACGCAGTATTTT
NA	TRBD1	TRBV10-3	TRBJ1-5	CAISGGPTGGRNQPQHF	TGTGCCATCAGTGGGGGCCCGACAGGGGGACGGAATCAGCCCCAGCATTTT